This T cell receptor beta chain derives from a study of beta chain features in type 1 diabetes. This clone was detected only a few times. The sequenced template was cDNA made from the entire isolated RNA. Here immunoSEQ multiplex PCR was the method, and the copy in TCRdb shows in-frame clones only, minus some. The data show approximately 340,000 clones, over 12% seen once. The TCR was taken from a woman aged 18-29 years in good health. The specimen sequenced was naive CD4+ T cells from blood.

The CDR3 sequence is CASSLQGGSYEQYF. In DNA form, the CDR3 reads TGTGCCAGCAGTTTGCAGGGGGGCAGCTACGAGCAGTACTTC. The rearrangement joins TRBV28 to TRBJ2-7, with D maybe TRBD1 (7 bases). The CDR3 contains 14 residues. Trimming pared 3 bases from V and 3 bases from J, leaving 12 bases between. Germline-derived CDR1 and CDR2 are MDHEN and SYDVKM.